The 31 T cell receptor beta chains reported below all come from one sample, sequenced in a study of T cells in Graves' hyperthyroidism and ophthalmopathy. Amplified TCR beta CDR3 regions came from RNA transcripts. The primer set for the first-round RT-PCR of the TCR CDR3 was HTBI. TCRdb fed the multiplex PCR reads into MiXCR, producing one record per CDR3 protein. The sample records 300,000 or so distinct CDR3 sequences, 17% being singletons. The sequenced material came from blood. Receptors were obtained from a woman aged 55-75 years with Graves' ophthalmopathy.

The rearrangement joins TRBV5-6 to TRBJ2-7; a possible D gene is TRBD1 (5 bases). This CDR3 is 14 amino acids long. V lost 3 bases and J lost 2, with 12 bases in between. Germline V gene data show CDR1 as SGHDT and CDR2 as YYEEEE. The CDR3 spells CASSWGSPPYEQYF. The CDR3 DNA reads TGTGCCAGCAGCTGGGGCAGTCCCCCCTACGAGCAGTACTTC.

This clonotype came up many times. The rearrangement links TRBV27 to TRBJ1-1, with D unresolved. The CDR3 runs to 15 residues. Germline-derived CDR1 and CDR2 are MNHEY and SMNVEV (reference sequence). The V end lost 5 bases, the J end lost 1 base, and 14 bases lay between the germline ends. The CDR3 sequence is CASSPLWPRNTEAFF. CDR3 DNA: TGTGCCAGCAGTCCGTTGTGGCCGAGGAACACTGAAGCTTTCTTT.

This clonotype showed up many times. Sequence at one end of the junction differs from germline and may be a read error. V and J are TRBV5-1 and TRBJ1-2, with TRBD1 as a possible D gene (5 bases). Germline V gives CDR1 SGHRS, CDR2 YFSETQ. There are 15 residues in the CDR3. The CDR3 nucleotides read TGCGCCAGCAGAGAAGGGTTGGGGGGGTTCGCGACGCCGTCCTTC. Protein product: CASREGLGGFATPSF.

This clonotype was counted at least ten times. This chain joins TRBV14 and TRBJ2-3; 11 nucleotides agree with TRBD2. Germline CDR1 is SGHDN and CDR2 is FVKESK. The trim removed 4 bases at V and 0 bases at J, leaving 12 bases unmatched. The length of the CDR3 is 19 residues. CDR3 coding DNA: TGTGCCAGCAGCCGACCGGGACTAGCGGACACCTCTAGCACAGATACGCAGTATTTT. This sequence encodes CASSRPGLADTSSTDTQYF.

This clonotype has ten or more counts. The chain employs TRBV10-2 and TRBJ1-2; weak D call: TRBD1 (6 bases). CDR1 and CDR2 (germline): WSHSY, SAAADI. The length of the CDR3 is 13 residues. V lost 4 bases and J 2 bases, leaving 8 bases between the germline ends. The CDR3 coding sequence is TGCGCCAGCAGTGGACAGGCGAACTATGGCTACACCTTC. Translation gives CASSGQANYGYTF.

The rearrangement links TRBV7-9 to TRBJ1-1; no clear D. Germline V gene data show CDR1 as SEHNR and CDR2 as FQNEAQ (reference sequence). The CDR3 is made up of 10 amino acids. Trimming removed 5 bases at V and 11 bases at J, with 9 bases between. CDR3 region: CASSRSVAFF. For the CDR3, the DNA is TGTGCCAGCAGCCGCTCGGTCGCTTTCTTT.

CDR3 bases: TGTGCCAGCAGGGTGACAGGGCCCTACAATGAGCAGTTCTTC. As protein: CASRVTGPYNEQFF. This chain joins TRBV7-2 and TRBJ2-1; 7 bases fit TRBD1. This CDR3 has 14 amino acids. CDR1 SGHTA and CDR2 FQGNSA come from the germline V gene. The V segment lost 6 bases and the J segment 2 bases; nucleotides outside the gene matches: 4.

The rearrangement joins TRBV11-2 to TRBJ1-2; 8 nucleotides match TRBD1. The germline CDR1 and CDR2 sequences are SGHAT and FQNNGV. The CDR3 runs 17 residues. V shed 0 bases, J shed 0 bases, and the junction held 6 bases outside the gene matches. The CDR3: CASSLDSRDRTNYGYTF. The CDR3 DNA reads as TGTGCCAGCAGCTTAGATTCCCGGGACAGGACTAACTATGGCTACACCTTC.

This clonotype was seen at least ten times. This chain joins TRBV11-2 and TRBJ2-7, with D possibly being TRBD1 (6 bases). The V gene's germline CDR1 is SGHAT and CDR2 FQNNGV. The V gene lost 1 base and the J gene lost 9 bases, with 16 bases spanning the gap. The length of the CDR3 is 14 residues. Here the CDR3 DNA reads TGTGCCAGCAGCTTAGTTGGGACAAGTACGTGGCAGTACTTC. Translation gives CASSLVGTSTWQYF.

At least ten counts were recorded for this clonotype. The rearrangement links TRBV7-3 to TRBJ2-2; tentative D call: TRBD2 (6 bases). The CDR3 runs 16 residues. Between the trimmed V and J ends, which lost 5 bases and 6 bases, there was a span of 19 bases. CDR1 is SGHTA, CDR2 FQGTGA, per germline. The CDR3 DNA follows: TGTGCCAGCAGCCCCCAAAGCAGCGGGTGGCCCGGGGAGCTGTTTTTT. Its protein is CASSPQSSGWPGELFF.

In this sample, this clonotype turned up many times. The chain is built from TRBV2 and TRBJ2-7; 7 positions agree with TRBD1. The CDR3 length is 13 residues. V dropped 7 bases and J dropped 3; count of bases not matched to a gene: 6. Germline assignment: CDR1 SNHLY and CDR2 FYNNEI. This chain's CDR3 is CASTRDSLYEQYF. CDR3 bases: TGTGCCAGCACCCGGGACAGCCTCTACGAGCAGTACTTC.

This clonotype turned up a few times. The rearrangement links TRBV7-9 to TRBJ1-4, with D uncertain. Deletions cut 7 bases from V and 10 bases from J, with 19 bases between. CDR1 SEHNR and CDR2 FQNEAQ come from the germline V gene (reference sequence). This CDR3 has 14 residues. The CDR3 nucleotides are TGTGCCAGCACCCAGGTAGATCGCCGGGGAAAACTGTTTTTT. This gives the protein CASTQVDRRGKLFF.

The table lists this clonotype with many counts. The V gene is TRBV7-8, the J gene TRBJ1-5; D not certain. V shed 2 bases and J shed 6 bases, with 14 bases lying between them. CDR1 is SGHVS and CDR2 is FQNEAQ in the germline V gene. This CDR3 comprises 15 residues. The CDR3: CASSLYGASPQPQHF. CDR3 sequence (DNA): TGTGCCAGCAGCTTATATGGTGCAAGTCCTCAGCCCCAGCATTTT. Looking up the rest from reference TRBV7-8 and TRBJ1-5 gives the full variable domain: GAGVSQSPRYKVAKRGQDVALRCDPISGHVSLFWYQQALGQGPEFLTYFQNEAQLDKSGLPSDRFFAERPEGSVSTLKIQRTQQEDSAVYLCASSLYGASPQPQHFGDGTRLSIL.

About this clonotype itself: The junction and the germline gene differ at one end; a read error may be behind it. The rearrangement links TRBV2 to TRBJ2-1; 9 bases agree with TRBD2. This CDR3 spans 20 amino acids. Germline loops: CDR1 SNHLY, CDR2 FYNNEI. CDR3 residues: CAGSGEGLAFYLRSYNEQFF. CDR3 DNA: TGTGCCGGCAGTGGAGAGGGACTAGCCTTCTACCTTCGCTCCTACAATGAGCAGTTCTTC.

This clonotype was seen many times. CDR3 coding DNA: TGTGCCAGCAGCCCCCGACTCAAGTCTCCTGAAGCTTTCTTT. It codes for CASSPRLKSPEAFF. The gene calls are TRBV5-6 and TRBJ1-1; no reliable D call. The CDR3 has 14 residues. V was cut by 4 bases and J by 6 bases, with 16 bases left in between. Germline assignment: CDR1 SGHDT and CDR2 YYEEEE.

This clonotype was counted ten times or more. The J gene is TRBJ1-5, the V gene TRBV2; D ambiguous. CDR1 is SNHLY and CDR2 is FYNNEI in the germline V gene. The CDR3 covers 13 residues. V lost 4 bases and J lost 10, with 14 bases in between. Here the CDR3 DNA reads TGTGCCAGCAGTGGGAGGACGGTCGGCCCCCAGCATTTT. Amino acids: CASSGRTVGPQHF.

This clonotype was counted ten times or more. This sequence joins TRBV20-1 and TRBJ2-3, with TRBD2 matching over 11 bases. Germline V CDR1 and CDR2: DFQATT, SNEGSKA (reference sequence). This CDR3 has 17 residues. V dropped 5 bases and J dropped 5; count of bases not matched to a gene: 15. The DNA of the CDR3 is TGCAGTGCTTGGGCTACCGGGACTAGCGGTTTCGGAGATACGCAGTATTTT. Residues: CSAWATGTSGFGDTQYF.

This clonotype showed up just a few times. This chain joins TRBV9 and TRBJ1-5; tentatively, D is TRBD1 (5 bases). V gave up 4 bases and J gave up 3 bases, with 8 bases separating them. Germline lookup yields CDR1 SGDLS and CDR2 YYNGEE. The CDR3 has 13 residues. CDR3 DNA sequence: TGTGCCAGCAGCCCAGGGTTCAATCAGCCCCAGCATTTT. This codes for CASSPGFNQPQHF.

In DNA, the CDR3 is TGCAGTGCCATCCCTGGGGAGCGTAGCTCCTACGAGCAGTACTTC. Its translation is CSAIPGERSSYEQYF. The chain combines TRBV20-1 with TRBJ2-7, with D maybe TRBD2 (5 bases). V was cut by 6 bases and J by 0 bases, with 18 bases left in between. The germline gives CDR1 DFQATT, CDR2 SNEGSKA (reference sequence). CDR3 length: 15 amino acids.

This clonotype appeared many times. The rearrangement joins TRBV3-1 to TRBJ2-5, with D hard to call. Looked up from germline, CDR1 is LGHDT and CDR2 is YNNKEL (reference sequence). V was clipped by 3 bases and J by 4 bases, with 6 bases between them. This CDR3 region has 12 residues. CDR3 region: CASSQIGETQYF. The CDR3 nucleotides read TGTGCCAGCAGCCAGATAGGAGAGACCCAGTACTTC.

This clonotype was counted at least ten times. This rearrangement joins TRBV6-2 or TRBV6-3 to TRBJ1-2; D gene uncertain. The CDR3 spans 13 residues. V was pared by 4 bases and J by 5 bases, with 11 bases between. Germline loops: CDR1 MNHEY, CDR2 SVGEGT. The CDR3 here is CASSFLREYGYTF. The CDR3, as DNA: TGTGCCAGCAGTTTCCTCCGGGAGTATGGCTACACCTTC.

The J gene is TRBJ2-7, the V gene TRBV20-1; D call uncertain. Between the trimmed V and J ends, which lost 8 bases and 0 bases, there was a span of 17 bases. This CDR3 is 14 amino acids long. CDR1 DFQATT and CDR2 SNEGSKA come from the germline V gene (reference sequence). The CDR3 here is CSILSSPSSYEQYF. The CDR3 DNA is TGCAGTATTCTTAGCAGTCCGAGCTCCTACGAGCAGTACTTC.

This rearrangement joins TRBV18 to TRBJ2-7; no definite D call. The germline CDR1 and CDR2 sequences are KGHSH and LQKENI. The CDR3 length is 13 residues. V was clipped by 3 bases and J by 5 bases, with 11 bases between them. The DNA of the CDR3 is TGTGCCAGCTCACCCGATTTTAGGGACGAGCAGTACTTC. This translates into CASSPDFRDEQYF.

In its sample, this clonotype was seen many times. The chain employs TRBV7-2 and TRBJ2-3; 7 nucleotides align to TRBD2. V shed 1 base, J shed 2 bases, and the junction held 9 bases outside the gene matches. This CDR3 has 17 amino acids. Germline assignment: CDR1 SGHTA and CDR2 FQGNSA. Here the CDR3 DNA reads TGTGCCAGCAGCTTAGGGTTGCGGGGGTCGAACACAGATACGCAGTATTTT. This codes for CASSLGLRGSNTDTQYF.

This clonotype appeared a few times. This chain connects TRBV20-1 to TRBJ2-2, with D uncertain. Germline V gene data show CDR1 as DFQATT and CDR2 as SNEGSKA (reference sequence). The CDR3 contains 14 residues. The ends were cut back, 4 bases at V and 5 bases at J, with 14 bases in the middle. CDR3 amino acids: CSATRSLATGELFF. Written as DNA, the CDR3 is TGCAGTGCTACTCGCAGCCTTGCTACCGGGGAGCTGTTTTTT.

This clonotype was counted at least ten times. This chain joins TRBV12-3 or TRBV12-4 and TRBJ1-4; 10 positions match TRBD1. V shed 5 bases, J shed 8 bases, and the junction held 11 bases outside the gene matches. The CDR3 has 16 amino acids. The CDR3 DNA sequence: TGTGCCAGCAGTCCGACAGGGGGCGGCCCTTGGGAAAAACTGTTTTTT. Its translation: CASSPTGGGPWEKLFF.

Many counts were recorded for this clonotype. CDR3 amino acids: CASSDRGAVSYEQYF. DNA for the CDR3: TGTGCCAGCAGCGATAGGGGCGCTGTCTCCTACGAGCAGTACTTC. J is TRBJ2-7 and V is TRBV11-2, with D possibly being TRBD1 (5 bases). Germline-derived CDR1 and CDR2 are SGHAT and FQNNGV. There are 15 residues in the CDR3. The ends were cut back, 5 bases at V and 0 bases at J, with 14 bases in the middle.

This clonotype was seen ten or more times. CDR3 loop: CASSMLAGDNEQFF. Here the CDR3 DNA reads TGTGCCAGCAGTATGCTAGCGGGAGACAATGAGCAGTTCTTC. The chain combines TRBV2 with TRBJ2-1, with 10 bases that match TRBD2. Looked up from germline, CDR1 is SNHLY and CDR2 is FYNNEI. The CDR3 extends over 14 amino acids. Losses at the gene ends were 5 bases for V and 5 bases for J; bases not matched to a gene: 3.

This clonotype was recorded only once. The chain has TRBV7-8 and TRBJ2-5, with 14 positions matching TRBD2. Germline trimming cut 1 base from V and 1 base from J; bases unmatched to any gene: 5. The CDR3 is made up of 18 amino acids. Germline lookup yields CDR1 SGHVS and CDR2 FQNEAQ. The CDR3 loop is CASSLGLAGGPSQETQYF. The CDR3 nucleotides read TGTGCCAGCAGCTTAGGACTAGCGGGAGGGCCCTCCCAAGAGACCCAGTACTTC.

In this sample, this clonotype turned up many times. This chain uses TRBV5-1 with TRBJ1-1, with TRBD1 matching 7 bases. Unmatched junction bases numbered 6, after V lost 2 bases and J lost 2 bases. The CDR3 loop spans 15 amino acids. Germline V gene lookup returns CDR1 SGHRS and CDR2 YFSETQ. For the CDR3, the DNA is TGCGCCAGCAGCTTACAAGGACAGGCCAACACTGAAGCTTTCTTT. Translation gives CASSLQGQANTEAFF. Drawing the rest from reference TRBV5-1 and TRBJ1-1, the complete variable domain is KAGVTQTPRYLIKTRGQQVTLSCSPISGHRSVSWYQQTPGQGLQFLFEYFSETQRNKGNFPGRFSGRQFSNSRSEMNVSTLELGDSALYLCASSLQGQANTEAFFGQGTRLTVV.

This clonotype was observed a few times. The chain employs TRBV14 and TRBJ2-7; D gene ambiguous. This CDR3 has 13 residues. Trimming removed 1 base at V and 10 bases at J, with 14 bases between. Germline values: CDR1 SGHDN, CDR2 FVKESK. The chain's CDR3 is CASSQGENLEQYF. The CDR3 DNA reads TGTGCCAGCAGCCAAGGCGAAAACCTAGAACAGTACTTC.